These 15 T cell receptor beta chains were sequenced from one sample in a study of patients and donors after allogeneic stem cell transplantation. A single record per CDR3 protein comes from TCRdb applying MiXCR to the RT-PCR reads. Found here are about 40,000 distinct CDR3 sequences, over 25% of them singletons; the top ten hold about 78%. Sample: blood, either unsorted or a sorted T cell fraction (not recorded which). The source is a human donor who was either an allogeneic HSCT recipient or a stem cell or donor lymphocyte infusion donor (not recorded which). It is not recorded whose cells these are; they may come from a transplant donor.

V gene TRBV7-2 combines with J gene TRBJ2-5; perhaps TRBD2 as D (6 bases). The CDR3 has 16 amino acids. Germline V gives CDR1 SGHTA, CDR2 FQGNSA. V was trimmed by 5 bases and J by 2 bases, leaving 18 bases between them. CDR3 bases: TGTGCCAGCAGCCTCCCTTTGGAGGGCCTTCAAGAGACCCAGTACTTC. It is translated as CASSLPLEGLQETQYF. Filled out from reference TRBV7-2 and TRBJ2-5, the complete variable domain reads GAGVSQSPSNKVTEKGKDVELRCDPISGHTALYWYRQSLGQGLEFLIYFQGNSAPDKSGLPSDRFSAERTGGSVSTLTIQRTQQEDSAVYLCASSLPLEGLQETQYFGPGTRLLVL.

This clonotype was seen only a few times. This chain links TRBV20-1 with TRBJ1-4; TRBD1 matches at 7 bases. V lost 0 bases, J lost 7 bases, and 2 bases stayed unmatched. The CDR3 length is 13 residues. Germline values: CDR1 DFQATT, CDR2 SNEGSKA (reference sequence). The DNA for the CDR3 is TGCAGTGCTAGAGAAGGGGGCGGTGAAAAACTGTTTTTT. Amino acids: CSAREGGGEKLFF.

A few counts support this clonotype. J is TRBJ1-4 and V is TRBV7-9; maybe TRBD1 (5 bases). CDR3 length equals 15 residues. Germline values: CDR1 SEHNR, CDR2 FQNEAQ (reference sequence). The germline V and J ends were trimmed by 5 bases and 7 bases, with 17 bases remaining between them. CDR3 bases: TGTGCCAGCAGCCCATTTGACAGTCGGGGTGAAAAACTGTTTTTT. Translation: CASSPFDSRGEKLFF.

This clonotype has a count of ten or more. The chain employs TRBV12-3 or TRBV12-4 and TRBJ1-2, with D possibly matching TRBD1 (5 bases). V was clipped by 3 bases and J by 3 bases, with 8 bases between them. This CDR3 is built from 13 residues. This CDR3 is CASSFTTDYGYTF. The CDR3, as DNA: TGTGCCAGCAGTTTTACGACAGACTATGGCTACACCTTC.

V gene TRBV4-3 combines with J gene TRBJ2-5; unclear D gene. The CDR3 has 15 amino acids. The V end lost 1 base, the J end lost 4 bases, and 13 bases lay between the germline ends. The germline gives CDR1 LGHNA, CDR2 YSLEER. CDR3 loop: CASSQGTAVRETQYF. CDR3 nucleotides: TGCGCCAGCAGCCAAGGGACGGCGGTGAGAGAGACCCAGTACTTC.

The rearrangement joins TRBV12-3 or TRBV12-4 to TRBJ2-5; TRBD1 is a possible D gene (5 bases). CDR3 length: 14 amino acids. V was clipped by 2 bases and J by 7 bases, with 14 bases between them. CDR3 protein: CASSLNTRQGTQYF. The CDR3 region has the DNA TGTGCCAGCAGTTTAAACACAAGGCAGGGGACCCAGTACTTC.

For the CDR3, the DNA is TGTGCCAGCAGTGAACAAGTAGGGGGCAAGTTCTTC. It translates to CASSEQVGGKFF. The chain has TRBV2 and TRBJ2-1; 7 bases map to TRBD1. The CDR3 spans 12 residues. The germline CDR1 and CDR2 sequences are SNHLY and FYNNEI. V was pared by 2 bases and J by 14 bases, with 6 bases of the junction left unmatched.

The chain joins TRBV10-3 to TRBJ1-1; no firm D call. Trimming cost V 0 bases and J 0 bases, with 8 bases left between them. Germline lookup yields CDR1 ENHRY and CDR2 SYGVKD. This CDR3 contains 15 residues. CDR3 amino acids: CAISESHSLNTEAFF. The CDR3 DNA reads TGTGCCATCAGTGAGTCACACAGCCTGAACACTGAAGCTTTCTTT.

This chain connects TRBV10-3 to TRBJ2-3; maybe TRBD2 (5 bases). The CDR3 covers 14 residues. Germline V CDR1 and CDR2: ENHRY, SYGVKD. Trimming stripped 6 bases from V and 0 bases from J, with 10 bases between. The chain's CDR3 is CAIREGTSTDTQYF. DNA of the CDR3: TGTGCCATCAGAGAGGGAACTAGCACAGATACGCAGTATTTT.

The chain uses TRBV21-1 and TRBJ1-5; TRBD1, the D gene given by the table, was not confirmed from the DNA. TRBV21-1 is assigned pseudogene status. There are 18 residues in the CDR3. This chain's CDR3 is CASTYPRQGRPSNQPQHF. The CDR3 coding sequence is TGTGCCAGCACCTACCCCCGACAGGGGAGGCCGAGCAATCAGCCCCAGCATTTT.

The rearrangement uses TRBV12-3 or TRBV12-4 and TRBJ2-1; D ambiguous. This CDR3 is 11 amino acids long. V was shortened by 8 bases and J by 1 base, with 3 bases between the two germline ends. CDR3 sequence (DNA): TGTGCCAGCGGGTCCTACAATGAGCAGTTCTTC. It encodes CASGSYNEQFF.

The chain couples TRBV5-1 to TRBJ2-3; 7 bases map to TRBD2. The germline V gene encodes CDR1 SGHRS and CDR2 YFSETQ. The CDR3 is 15 residues long. V shed 5 bases, J shed 5 bases, and the junction held 11 bases outside the gene matches. The CDR3 protein is CASSELAGVKDTQYF. The CDR3 coding sequence is TGCGCCAGCAGTGAATTGGCGGGAGTAAAAGATACGCAGTATTTT.

Only a few counts were recorded for this clonotype. The rearrangement links TRBV3-1 to TRBJ1-5; D is unclear. Trimming took off 2 bases at V and 4 bases at J, with 12 bases between the two ends. Germline CDR1 reads LGHDT; CDR2 reads YNNKEL (reference sequence). The length of the CDR3 is 15 residues. The CDR3 DNA follows: TGTGCCAGCAGCCAAAACCTCGGGGTAAATCAGCCCCAGCATTTT. It encodes CASSQNLGVNQPQHF.

In this sample, this clonotype turned up many times. The chain joins TRBV12-3 or TRBV12-4 to TRBJ1-4, with D possibly TRBD1 on 6 matching bases. The CDR3 spans 13 residues. Between the trimmed V and J ends, which lost 6 bases and 5 bases, there was a span of 10 bases. The CDR3 DNA follows: TGTGCCAGCAGGGAGGGGGGGAATGAAAAACTGTTTTTT. Amino acids: CASREGGNEKLFF.

As regards this clonotype: A much larger clone sits a single nucleotide away, making a read error possible. In this CDR3 the conserved last residue, phenylalanine or tryptophan, is missing, so a read error is likely. The V and J genes are TRBV6-5 and TRBJ1-3, with 10 bases fitting TRBD1. The CDR3 contains 18 residues. The germline CDR1 and CDR2 sequences are MNHEY and SVGAGI. With V trimmed by 6 bases and J by 0 bases, 11 bases remained unmatched. In nucleotides, the CDR3 is TGTGCCAGCAGACCCCGGGACAGGGGCCTATTCTCTGGAAACACCATATATTTA. Translation gives CASRPRDRGLFSGNTIYL.